A single sample gave rise to the 9 T cell receptor beta chains below, sequenced in a study of T cell repertoires in cytomegalovirus infection. MiXCR was run by TCRdb on the reads, yielding one entry per CDR3 protein. Here the sample spans 310,000 or so distinct CDR3 sequences, roughly a tenth being singletons. The sample consisted of PBMCs. The receptors derive from a human donor in good health (CMV status not recorded). Some clones in this sample may be carry-over from other donors' samples.

This clonotype was found many times. The J gene is TRBJ1-1, the V gene TRBV20-1; TRBD1 might be the D (5 bases). The CDR3 runs 18 residues. The V end lost 5 bases, the J end lost 0 bases, and 25 bases lay between the germline ends. Germline lookup yields CDR1 DFQATT and CDR2 SNEGSKA (reference sequence). The CDR3 loop reads CSALRPIVMGRVNTEAFF. The CDR3 bases are TGCAGTGCTTTACGACCAATAGTTATGGGGCGGGTGAACACTGAAGCTTTCTTT.

This clonotype has at least ten counts. The rearrangement links TRBV12-3 or TRBV12-4 to TRBJ1-2; TRBD1 matches at 7 bases. This CDR3 has 13 residues. Losses at the gene ends were 9 bases for V and 2 bases for J; bases not matched to a gene: 6. In DNA form, the CDR3 reads TGTGCCAGTTTTCAGACAGGGAACTATGGCTACACCTTC. This translates into CASFQTGNYGYTF.

This clonotype was found a few times. The rearrangement links TRBV20-1 to TRBJ1-4; D may be TRBD1 (6 bases). CDR1 DFQATT and CDR2 SNEGSKA come from the germline V gene (reference sequence). Trimming shortened V by 4 bases and J by 0 bases, and 12 bases separated the two germline ends. The CDR3 sequence is 15 residues long. In DNA form, the CDR3 reads TGCAGTGCTATTGACAGGCCCGCAACTAATGAAAAACTGTTTTTT. Translated, it gives CSAIDRPATNEKLFF.

This clonotype was detected ten times or more. The rearrangement links TRBV7-2 to TRBJ2-2, with 9 bases fitting TRBD2. The J segment lost 7 bases and the V segment lost 5 bases, leaving 5 bases of the junction unmatched. The CDR3 has 14 amino acids. The germline V gene encodes CDR1 SGHTA and CDR2 FQGNSA. CDR3 loop: CASSQGLAVGELFF. CDR3 bases: TGTGCCAGCAGCCAGGGACTAGCAGTCGGGGAGCTGTTTTTT.

In its sample, this clonotype was seen many times. The chain carries TRBV7-2 and TRBJ1-1; D remains unclear. This CDR3 contains 15 residues. V gave up 7 bases and J gave up 1 base, with 16 bases separating them. Germline CDR1 SGHTA, CDR2 FQGNSA. This chain's CDR3 is CASTLSGSGNTEAFF. DNA of the CDR3: TGTGCCAGCACCCTGTCAGGATCAGGGAACACTGAAGCTTTCTTT. Filled out from reference TRBV7-2 and TRBJ1-1, the complete variable domain reads GAGVSQSPSNKVTEKGKDVELRCDPISGHTALYWYRQSLGQGLEFLIYFQGNSAPDKSGLPSDRFSAERTGGSVSTLTIQRTQQEDSAVYLCASTLSGSGNTEAFFGQGTRLTVV.

The V and J genes are TRBV7-9 and TRBJ1-6; no clear D gene. This CDR3 region has 14 residues. Germline V gene sequence: CDR1 SEHNR, CDR2 FQNEAQ (reference sequence). V was cut by 7 bases and J by 7 bases, with 14 bases left in between. The CDR3 reads CASNFSGRNSPLHF. CDR3 nucleotide sequence: TGTGCCAGCAATTTCAGTGGAAGGAATTCACCCCTCCACTTT.

In this sample, this clonotype turned up many times. The chain has TRBV7-2 and TRBJ2-5; D possibly uses TRBD1 or TRBD2 (5 bases each). Germline assignment: CDR1 SGHTA and CDR2 FQGNSA. V lost 6 bases to trimming and J lost 6 bases, with 17 bases between them. The CDR3 is made up of 14 amino acids. Written as DNA, the CDR3 is TGTGCCAGCAGGGGACCCGGGGCCGGACAGACCCAGTACTTC. As protein: CASRGPGAGQTQYF.

This clonotype was observed many times. The chain combines TRBV12-3 or TRBV12-4 with TRBJ2-1, with D unclear. V lost 2 bases and J 6 bases, leaving 20 bases between the germline ends. The CDR3 consists of 17 residues. This CDR3 is CASSLWLYDPIFNEQFF. In nucleotides, the CDR3 is TGTGCCAGCAGTTTATGGTTATACGATCCCATCTTCAATGAGCAGTTCTTC.

This clonotype was counted between two and nine times. This CDR3 is CSAAGTVNTEAFF. The CDR3 DNA reads as TGCAGTGCTGCCGGGACGGTGAACACTGAAGCTTTCTTT. The rearrangement links TRBV20-1 to TRBJ1-1; D is possibly TRBD1 (5 bases). The V end was cut by 5 bases, the J end by 0 bases, with 10 bases between. Germline loops: CDR1 DFQATT, CDR2 SNEGSKA (reference sequence). CDR3 length equals 13 residues.